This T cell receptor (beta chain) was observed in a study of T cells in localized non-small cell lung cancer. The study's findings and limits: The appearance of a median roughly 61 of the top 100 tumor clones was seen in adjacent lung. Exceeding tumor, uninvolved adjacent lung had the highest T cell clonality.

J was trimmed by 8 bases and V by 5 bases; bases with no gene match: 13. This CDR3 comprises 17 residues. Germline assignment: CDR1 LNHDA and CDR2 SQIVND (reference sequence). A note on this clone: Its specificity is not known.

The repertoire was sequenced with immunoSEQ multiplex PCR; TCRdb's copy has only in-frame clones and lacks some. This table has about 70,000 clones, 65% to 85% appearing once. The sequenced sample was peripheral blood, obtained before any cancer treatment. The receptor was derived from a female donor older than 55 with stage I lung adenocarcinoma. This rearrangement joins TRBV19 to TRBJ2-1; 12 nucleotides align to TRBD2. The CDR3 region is CASSGWLAGGPRDEQFF. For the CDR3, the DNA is TGTGCCAGTAGTGGCTGGCTAGCGGGAGGGCCTAGAGATGAGCAGTTCTTC.